The source of this T cell receptor beta chain is a study of blood T cell repertoires in COVID-19. This CDR3 comprises 13 residues. Trimming stripped 5 bases from V and 5 bases from J, with 12 bases between. Germline V gives CDR1 SGHTA, CDR2 FQGNSA. Sequenced by immunoSEQ multiplex PCR; TCRdb stores in-frame clones only, minus some. The sample has 200,000 to 300,000 clones; approximately 86% are singletons. Input material: peripheral blood. The chain has TRBV7-2 and TRBJ1-2; D uncertain. This TCR derives from a man younger than 45 with active or convalescent COVID-19. The CDR3 sequence: CASSEDYRYGYTF. In DNA form, the CDR3 reads TGTGCCAGCAGCGAGGATTACCGGTATGGCTACACCTTC.